Listed here is a single T cell receptor (beta chain). As handled by the study authors: Nucleated cell counts were estimated from reference gene primer amplification. The table came from immunoSEQ multiplex PCR; TCRdb's copy has only in-frame clones and leaves some out. The DNA gave D and trimming, while V, J and clone size come from that table. The data show around 140,000 clones, with almost 90% seen just once and roughly 1.4% held by the top ten. This sample stems from a study of blood T cell repertoires in COVID-19. The wider study: Samples of COVID-19 (acute and convalescent) were obtained from the United States, Italy and Spain. T cells, B-cell-depleted T cells, or PBMCs provided the cDNA or gDNA that served as material.

This CDR3 region has 14 residues. Germline CDR1 reads LGHDT; CDR2 reads YNNKEL (reference sequence). The germline V and J ends were trimmed by 4 bases and 3 bases, with 9 bases remaining between them. The genes are TRBV3-1 (or the pseudogene TRBV3-2) and TRBJ2-2; D unclear. The sequence was collected from a woman aged 55-70 years with acute or convalescent COVID-19. The sample consisted of peripheral blood. The CDR3 here is CASSRDTHTGELFF. CDR3 nucleotide sequence: TGTGCCAGCAGCCGAGACACTCACACCGGGGAGCTGTTTTTT.